Each of the 15 T cell receptor beta chains below was sequenced from the same sample in a study of T-cell reconstitution after alpha-beta-depleted transplantation in children. As it was prepared, the TCRbeta library received unique molecular identifiers. TCRdb reprocessed the PCR reads via MiXCR and lists one record per CDR3 protein. The sample lists 200,000 to 300,000 distinct CDR3 sequences, about 26% seen once, with around 2.5% in the top ten. The specimen was PBMCs, collected before TCRalphabeta/CD19-depleted stem cell transplant. These receptors originate from a girl aged 2-15 years with Fanconi anemia, due to receive a stem cell transplant.

The chain employs TRBV28 and TRBJ2-7, with TRBD2 matching over 8 bases. V shed 7 bases and J 3 bases; nucleotides not matched to a gene: 14. This CDR3 region has 16 residues. The germline CDR1 and CDR2 sequences are MDHEN and SYDVKM. CDR3 in DNA: TGTGCCAGCACCTCCCTACGGGGGGGGTGGGACTACGAGCAGTACTTC. Translating gives CASTSLRGGWDYEQYF. Filled out from reference TRBV28 and TRBJ2-7, the complete variable domain reads DVKVTQSSRYLVKRTGEKVFLECVQDMDHENMFWYRQDPGLGLRLIYFSYDVKMKEKGDIPEGYSVSREKKERFSLILESASTNQTSMYLCASTSLRGGWDYEQYFGPGTRLTVT.

V usage is TRBV12-3 or TRBV12-4 and J usage is TRBJ2-3; 9 bases map to TRBD2. Trimming cost V 2 bases and J 2 bases; bases outside gene matches: 2. The CDR3 loop spans 15 amino acids. CDR3 protein: CASSLTGLATDTQYF. The CDR3 coding sequence is TGTGCCAGCAGTTTAACGGGACTAGCCACAGATACGCAGTATTTT.

The V call is TRBV5-1, the J call TRBJ2-7; the D gene is possibly TRBD1 (6 bases). CDR1 and CDR2 from the germline V gene are SGHRS and YFSETQ. Trimming took off 4 bases at V and 2 bases at J, with 13 bases between the two ends. The CDR3 totals 14 residues. DNA of the CDR3: TGCGCCAGCAGCCAAAATACAGGGACCTACGAGCAGTACTTC. It specifies CASSQNTGTYEQYF.

This clonotype has a count of ten or more. The chain has TRBV6-4 and TRBJ2-3; D may be TRBD2 (6 bases). The CDR3 covers 15 residues. CDR1 MRHNA and CDR2 SNTAGT come from the germline V gene. Trimming removed 6 bases from V and 2 bases from J, with 15 bases in between. The CDR3 is CASRALANPTDTQYF. CDR3 DNA: TGTGCCAGCAGGGCCCTAGCGAACCCCACAGATACGCAGTATTTT.

This rearrangement joins TRBV6-4 to TRBJ2-5, with 8 bases aligning to TRBD1. V trimming: 6 bases; J trimming: 4 bases; junction bases outside the gene matches: 1. Per the germline V gene, CDR1 is MRHNA and CDR2 is SNTAGT. The CDR3 runs to 12 residues. Here the CDR3 reads CASRTGVETQYF. CDR3 DNA sequence: TGTGCCAGCAGGACAGGGGTAGAGACCCAGTACTTC.

Only a few counts were recorded for this clonotype. V is TRBV7-6 and J is TRBJ2-3; no reliable D call. The V end was cut by 2 bases, the J end by 1 base, with 13 bases between. Germline CDR1 reads SGHVS; CDR2 reads FNYEAQ. The CDR3 has 16 residues. The CDR3, as DNA: TGTGCCAGCAGCTTACTTGGCCTAAGTCGCACAGATACGCAGTATTTT. Translation: CASSLLGLSRTDTQYF.

V gene TRBV20-1 combines with J gene TRBJ2-2; D may be TRBD2 (5 bases). The V gene lost 2 bases and the J gene lost 1 base, with 8 bases spanning the gap. This CDR3 contains 14 residues. The germline gives CDR1 DFQATT, CDR2 SNEGSKA (reference sequence). CDR3 loop: CSARFRENTGELFF. CDR3 coding DNA: TGCAGTGCTAGATTCCGGGAGAACACCGGGGAGCTGTTTTTT.

Points on this clonotype: This could be a read error, since a much larger clone is one nucleotide away. The genes are TRBV7-9 and TRBJ2-3; no reliable D call. CDR3 length: 13 residues. Germline V gene data show CDR1 as SEHNR and CDR2 as FQNEAQ (reference sequence). CDR3 sequence reads: CASSLVVEDMQYF. CDR3 bases: TGTGCCAGCAGCTTAGTGGTGGAAGATATGCAGTATTTT. The complete variable domain, with remaining parts taken from reference TRBV7-9 and TRBJ2-3, reads DTGVSQNPRHKITKRGQNVTFRCDPISEHNRLYWYRQTLGQGPEFLTYFQNEAQLEKSRLLSDRFSAERPKGSFSTLEIQRTEQGDSAMYLCASSLVVEDMQYFGPGTRLTVL.

This clonotype has a handful of counts. This chain connects TRBV2 to TRBJ2-5, with D unclear. V was trimmed by 4 bases and J by 5 bases, leaving 8 bases between them. CDR3 length: 12 amino acids. CDR1 and CDR2 from the germline V gene are SNHLY and FYNNEI. The chain's CDR3 is CASSVALETQYF. The CDR3 region has the DNA TGTGCCAGCAGTGTTGCCCTGGAGACCCAGTACTTC.

This clonotype was recorded many times. The J gene is TRBJ2-3, the V gene TRBV29-1, with TRBD1 matching over 7 bases. Germline V gives CDR1 SQVTM, CDR2 ANQGSEA. The CDR3 contains 14 residues. V was pared by 1 base and J by 2 bases, with 3 bases of the junction left unmatched. The chain's CDR3 is CSVEGGQLTDTQYF. In DNA form, the CDR3 reads TGCAGCGTTGAAGGGGGACAGCTCACAGATACGCAGTATTTT.

This clonotype was counted between two and nine times. V and J are TRBV7-6 and TRBJ2-1; a weak D match, TRBD2 (6 bases). The CDR3 loop spans 17 amino acids. Germline V gene data show CDR1 as SGHVS and CDR2 as FNYEAQ. V was cut by 4 bases and J by 0 bases, with 16 bases left in between. CDR3 in DNA: TGTGCCAGCAGCTGGGACGGGACTCTAAGCTCCTACAATGAGCAGTTCTTC. It encodes CASSWDGTLSSYNEQFF. Filled out from reference TRBV7-6 and TRBJ2-1, the complete variable domain reads GAGVSQSPRYKVTKRGQDVALRCDPISGHVSLYWYRQALGQGPEFLTYFNYEAQQDKSGLPNDRFSAERPEGSISTLTIQRTEQRDSAMYRCASSWDGTLSSYNEQFFGPGTRLTVL.

This clonotype was seen repeatedly, ten times or more. This chain connects TRBV30 to TRBJ2-2; D may be TRBD1 (5 bases). The CDR3 has 14 residues. V was cut by 5 bases and J by 3 bases, with 13 bases left in between. Germline loops: CDR1 GTSNPN, CDR2 SVGIG (reference sequence). CDR3 nucleotide sequence: TGTGCCTGGGATAGGGGTGGTGACACCGGGGAGCTGTTTTTT. Protein product: CAWDRGGDTGELFF.

This rearrangement joins TRBV20-1 to TRBJ2-5; D gene ambiguous. Germline-derived CDR1 and CDR2 are DFQATT and SNEGSKA (reference sequence). Deletions cut 0 bases from V and 4 bases from J, with 9 bases between. CDR3 size: 13 residues. The chain's CDR3 is CSARDESLETQYF. The CDR3 DNA follows: TGCAGTGCTAGAGATGAGAGCTTAGAGACCCAGTACTTC.

This clonotype showed up many times. The CDR3 region has the DNA TGTGCCAGCAGTTGGTGGGAAAGGACGACAGATACGCAGTATTTT. It codes for CASSWWERTTDTQYF. J is TRBJ2-3 and V is TRBV12-3 or TRBV12-4; no firm D call. The CDR3 length is 15 residues. The germline V and J ends were trimmed by 4 bases and 3 bases, with 14 bases remaining between them.

This clonotype was picked up a small number of times. The chain employs TRBV25-1 and TRBJ1-5, with no clear D. The V gene's germline CDR1 is MGHDK and CDR2 SYGVNS. Trimming removed 1 base at V and 0 bases at J, with 10 bases between. This CDR3 spans 16 amino acids. The DNA for the CDR3 is TGTGCCAGCAGTGAATCGGTCGGCAATAGCAATCAGCCCCAGCATTTT. Its protein is CASSESVGNSNQPQHF.